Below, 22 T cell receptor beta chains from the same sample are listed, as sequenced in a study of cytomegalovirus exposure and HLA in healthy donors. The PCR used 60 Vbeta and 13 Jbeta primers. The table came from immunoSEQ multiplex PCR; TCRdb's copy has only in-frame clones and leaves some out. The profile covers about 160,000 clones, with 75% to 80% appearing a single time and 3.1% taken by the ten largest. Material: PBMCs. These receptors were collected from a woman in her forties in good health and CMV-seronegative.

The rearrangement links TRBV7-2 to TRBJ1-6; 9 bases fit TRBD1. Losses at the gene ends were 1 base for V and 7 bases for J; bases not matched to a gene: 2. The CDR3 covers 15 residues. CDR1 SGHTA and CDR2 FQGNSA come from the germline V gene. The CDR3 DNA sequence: TGTGCCAGCAGCTTAGTTGGGACAGGGAATTCACCCCTCCACTTT. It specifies CASSLVGTGNSPLHF.

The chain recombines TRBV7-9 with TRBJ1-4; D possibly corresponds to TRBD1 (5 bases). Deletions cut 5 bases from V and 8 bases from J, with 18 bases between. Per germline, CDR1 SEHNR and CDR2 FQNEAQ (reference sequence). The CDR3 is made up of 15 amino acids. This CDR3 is CASSPPTGVREKLFF. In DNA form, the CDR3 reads TGTGCCAGCAGCCCACCGACGGGGGTGAGGGAAAAACTGTTTTTT.

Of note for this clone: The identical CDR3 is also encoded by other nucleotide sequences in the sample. This CDR3 is CASNTDYGYTF. Written as DNA, the CDR3 is TGTGCCAGCAACACAGACTATGGCTACACCTTC. V and J are TRBV28 and TRBJ1-2; D not certain. Germline assignment: CDR1 MDHEN and CDR2 SYDVKM. V was shortened by 7 bases and J by 3 bases, with 6 bases between the two germline ends. The length of the CDR3 is 11 residues.

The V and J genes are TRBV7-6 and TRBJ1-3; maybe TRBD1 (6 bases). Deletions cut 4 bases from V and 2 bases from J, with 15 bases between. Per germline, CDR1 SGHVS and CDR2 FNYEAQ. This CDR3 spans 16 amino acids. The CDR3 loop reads CASSSILTGPGNTIYF. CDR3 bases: TGTGCCAGCAGCTCAATTCTAACAGGGCCTGGAAACACCATATATTTT.

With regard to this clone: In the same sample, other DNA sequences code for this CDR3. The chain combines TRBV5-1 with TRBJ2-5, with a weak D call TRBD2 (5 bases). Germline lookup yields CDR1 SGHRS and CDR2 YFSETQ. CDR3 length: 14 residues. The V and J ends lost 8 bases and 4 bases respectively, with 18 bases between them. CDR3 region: CASSPQLAGETQYF. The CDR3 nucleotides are TGCGCCAGTAGCCCCCAATTGGCGGGAGAGACCCAGTACTTC.

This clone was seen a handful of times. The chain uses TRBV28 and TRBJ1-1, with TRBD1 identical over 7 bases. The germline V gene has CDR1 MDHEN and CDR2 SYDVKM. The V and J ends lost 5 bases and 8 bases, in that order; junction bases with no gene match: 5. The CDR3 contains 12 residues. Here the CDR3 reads CASSLTGLEAFF. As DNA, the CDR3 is TGTGCCAGCAGTCTGACAGGGTTGGAAGCTTTCTTT.

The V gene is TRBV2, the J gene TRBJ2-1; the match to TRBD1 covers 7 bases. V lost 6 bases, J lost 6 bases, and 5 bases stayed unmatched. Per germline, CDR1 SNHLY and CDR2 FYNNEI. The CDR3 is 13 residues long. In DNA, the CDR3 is TGTGCCAGCAGGAGACAGGGAAGCAATGAGCAGTTCTTC. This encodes CASRRQGSNEQFF.

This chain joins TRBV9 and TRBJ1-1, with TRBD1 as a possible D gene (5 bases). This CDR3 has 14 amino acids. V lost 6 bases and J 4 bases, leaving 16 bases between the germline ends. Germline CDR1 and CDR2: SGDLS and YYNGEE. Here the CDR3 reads CASNREGTSTEAFF. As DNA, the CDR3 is TGTGCCAGCAATAGGGAGGGGACGAGCACTGAAGCTTTCTTT. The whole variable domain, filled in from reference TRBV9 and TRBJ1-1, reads DSGVTQTPKHLITATGQRVTLRCSPRSGDLSVYWYQQSLDQGLQFLIQYYNGEERAKGNILERFSAQQFPDLHSELNLSSLELGDSALYFCASNREGTSTEAFFGQGTRLTVV.

In DNA, the CDR3 is TGTGCCAGCAGCGTTAGCGGGGGACGCCAAGAGACCCAGTACTTC. This gives the protein CASSVSGGRQETQYF. The V and J genes are TRBV6-1 and TRBJ2-5; 9 positions agree with TRBD2. V shed 6 bases and J 1 base; nucleotides not matched to a gene: 6. CDR3 length equals 15 residues. Germline-derived CDR1 and CDR2 are MNHNS and SASEGT.

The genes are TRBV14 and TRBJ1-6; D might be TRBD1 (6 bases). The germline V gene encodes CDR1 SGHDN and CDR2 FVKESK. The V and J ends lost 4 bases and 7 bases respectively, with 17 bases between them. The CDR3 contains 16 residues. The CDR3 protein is CASSRQGIRGNSPLHF. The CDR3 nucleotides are TGTGCCAGCAGCCGACAAGGGATTAGGGGGAATTCACCCCTCCACTTT.

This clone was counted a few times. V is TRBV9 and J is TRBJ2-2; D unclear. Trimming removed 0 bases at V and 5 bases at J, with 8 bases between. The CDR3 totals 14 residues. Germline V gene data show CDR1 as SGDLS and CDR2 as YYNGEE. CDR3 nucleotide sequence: TGTGCCAGCAGCGTAGTTGGGCAGACCGGGGAGCTGTTTTTT. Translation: CASSVVGQTGELFF.

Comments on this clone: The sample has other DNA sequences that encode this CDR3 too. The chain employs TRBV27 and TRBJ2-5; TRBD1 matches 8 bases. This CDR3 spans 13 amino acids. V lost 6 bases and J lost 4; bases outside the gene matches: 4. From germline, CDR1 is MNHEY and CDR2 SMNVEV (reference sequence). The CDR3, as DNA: TGTGCCAGCAGCCTCGACAGGGGAGAGACCCAGTACTTC. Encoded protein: CASSLDRGETQYF.

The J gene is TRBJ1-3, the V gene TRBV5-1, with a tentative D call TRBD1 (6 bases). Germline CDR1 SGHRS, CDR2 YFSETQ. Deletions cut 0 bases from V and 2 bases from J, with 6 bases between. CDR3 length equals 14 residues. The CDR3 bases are TGCGCCAGCAGCTTGGACAGGGCTGGAAACACCATATATTTT. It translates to CASSLDRAGNTIYF.

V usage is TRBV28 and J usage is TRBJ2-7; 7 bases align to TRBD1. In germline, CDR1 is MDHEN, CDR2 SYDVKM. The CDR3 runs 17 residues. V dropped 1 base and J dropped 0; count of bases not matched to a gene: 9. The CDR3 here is CASSLYAVGQSSYEQYF. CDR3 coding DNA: TGTGCCAGCAGTTTATACGCCGTGGGACAGAGCTCCTACGAGCAGTACTTC.

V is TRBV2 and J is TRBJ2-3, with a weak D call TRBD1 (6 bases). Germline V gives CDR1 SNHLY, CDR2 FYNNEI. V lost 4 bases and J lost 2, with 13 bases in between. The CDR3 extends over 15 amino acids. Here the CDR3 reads CASSVRGTLTDTQYF. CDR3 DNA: TGTGCCAGCAGTGTACGAGGGACACTCACAGATACGCAGTATTTT. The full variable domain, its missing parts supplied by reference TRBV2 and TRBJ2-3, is EPEVTQTPSHQVTQMGQEVILRCVPISNHLYFYWYRQILGQKVEFLVSFYNNEISEKSEIFDDQFSVERPDGSNFTLKIRSTKLEDSAMYFCASSVRGTLTDTQYFGPGTRLTVL.

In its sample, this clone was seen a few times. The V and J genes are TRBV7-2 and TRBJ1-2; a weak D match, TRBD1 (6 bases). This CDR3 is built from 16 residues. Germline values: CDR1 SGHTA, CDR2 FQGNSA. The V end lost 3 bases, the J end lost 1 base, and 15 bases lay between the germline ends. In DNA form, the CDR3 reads TGTGCCAGCAGCTTCGGCGGGGGCATGGGTAACTATGGCTACACCTTC. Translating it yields CASSFGGGMGNYGYTF.

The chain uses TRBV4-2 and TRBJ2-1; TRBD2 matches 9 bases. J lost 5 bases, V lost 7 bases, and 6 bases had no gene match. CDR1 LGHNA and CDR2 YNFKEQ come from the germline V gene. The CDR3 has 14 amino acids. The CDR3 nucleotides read TGTGCCAGCACAGCGCGGGGGGGAAACAATGAGCAGTTCTTC. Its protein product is CASTARGGNNEQFF.

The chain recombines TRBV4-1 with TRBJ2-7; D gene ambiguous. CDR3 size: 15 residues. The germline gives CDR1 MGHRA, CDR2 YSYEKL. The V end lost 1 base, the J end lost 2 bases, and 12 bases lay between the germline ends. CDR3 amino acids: CASSQGLLNPYEQYF. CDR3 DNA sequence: TGCGCCAGCAGCCAAGGGCTTCTGAACCCCTACGAGCAGTACTTC.

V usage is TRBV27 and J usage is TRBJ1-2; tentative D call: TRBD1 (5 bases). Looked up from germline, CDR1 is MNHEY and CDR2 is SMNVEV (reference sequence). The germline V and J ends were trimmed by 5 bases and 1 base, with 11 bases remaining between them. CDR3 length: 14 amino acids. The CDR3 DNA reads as TGTGCCAGCAGTCGGGGGGTGAATAACTATGGCTACACCTTC. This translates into CASSRGVNNYGYTF.

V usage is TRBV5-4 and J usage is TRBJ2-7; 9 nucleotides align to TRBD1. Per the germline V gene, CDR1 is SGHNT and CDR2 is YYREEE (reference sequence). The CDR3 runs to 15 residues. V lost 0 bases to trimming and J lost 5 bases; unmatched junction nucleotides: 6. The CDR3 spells CASSLGGQGINEQYF. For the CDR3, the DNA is TGTGCCAGCAGCTTGGGCGGACAGGGGATTAACGAGCAGTACTTC.

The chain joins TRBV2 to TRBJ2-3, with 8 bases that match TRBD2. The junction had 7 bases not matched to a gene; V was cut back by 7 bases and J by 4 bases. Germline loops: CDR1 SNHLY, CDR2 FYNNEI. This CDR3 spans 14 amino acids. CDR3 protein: CASNPSGGSDTQYF. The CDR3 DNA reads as TGTGCCAGCAACCCGAGCGGGGGCTCAGATACGCAGTATTTT.

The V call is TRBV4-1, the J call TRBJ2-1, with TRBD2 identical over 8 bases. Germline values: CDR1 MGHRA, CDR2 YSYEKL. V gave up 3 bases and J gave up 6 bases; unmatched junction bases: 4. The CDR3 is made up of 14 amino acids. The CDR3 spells CASSQVGTSNEQFF. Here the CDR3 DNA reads TGCGCCAGCAGCCAGGTTGGGACTAGCAATGAGCAGTTCTTC.